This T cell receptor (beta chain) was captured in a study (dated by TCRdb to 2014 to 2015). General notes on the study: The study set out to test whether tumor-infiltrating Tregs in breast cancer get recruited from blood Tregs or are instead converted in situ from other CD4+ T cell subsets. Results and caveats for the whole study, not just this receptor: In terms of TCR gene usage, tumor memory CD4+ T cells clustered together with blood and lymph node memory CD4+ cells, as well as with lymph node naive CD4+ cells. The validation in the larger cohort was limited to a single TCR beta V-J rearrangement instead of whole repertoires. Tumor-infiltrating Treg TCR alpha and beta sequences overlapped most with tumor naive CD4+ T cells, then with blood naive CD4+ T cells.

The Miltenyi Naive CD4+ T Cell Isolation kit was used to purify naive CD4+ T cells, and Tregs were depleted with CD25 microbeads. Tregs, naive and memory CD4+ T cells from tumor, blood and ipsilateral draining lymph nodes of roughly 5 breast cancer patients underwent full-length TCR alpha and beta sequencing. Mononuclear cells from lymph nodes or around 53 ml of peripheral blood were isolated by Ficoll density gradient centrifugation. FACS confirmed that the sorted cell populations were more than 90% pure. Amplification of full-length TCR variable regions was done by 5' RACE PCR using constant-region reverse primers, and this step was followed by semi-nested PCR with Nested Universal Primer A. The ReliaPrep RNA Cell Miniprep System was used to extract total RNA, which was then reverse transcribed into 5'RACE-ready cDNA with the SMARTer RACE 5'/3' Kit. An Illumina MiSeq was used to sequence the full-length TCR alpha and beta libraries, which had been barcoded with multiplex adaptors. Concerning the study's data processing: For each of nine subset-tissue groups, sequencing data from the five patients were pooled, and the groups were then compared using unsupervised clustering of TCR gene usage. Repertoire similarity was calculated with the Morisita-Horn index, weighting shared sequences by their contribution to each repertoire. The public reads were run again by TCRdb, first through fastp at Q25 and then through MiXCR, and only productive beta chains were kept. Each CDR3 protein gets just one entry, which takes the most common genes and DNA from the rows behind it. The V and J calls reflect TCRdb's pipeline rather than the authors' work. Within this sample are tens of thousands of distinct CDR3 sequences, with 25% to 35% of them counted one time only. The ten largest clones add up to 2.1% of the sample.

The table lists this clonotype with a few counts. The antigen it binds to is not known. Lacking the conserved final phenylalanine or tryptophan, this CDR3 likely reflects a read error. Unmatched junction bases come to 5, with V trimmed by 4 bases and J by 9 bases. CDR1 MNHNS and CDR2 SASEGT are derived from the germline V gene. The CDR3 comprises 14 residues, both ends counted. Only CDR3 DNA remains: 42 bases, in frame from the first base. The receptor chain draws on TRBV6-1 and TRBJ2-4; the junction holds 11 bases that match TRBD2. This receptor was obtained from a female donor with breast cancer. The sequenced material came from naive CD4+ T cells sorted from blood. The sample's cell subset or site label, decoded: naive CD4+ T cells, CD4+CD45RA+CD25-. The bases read TGTGCCAGCAGTGTGACTAGCGGGGTGGGCATTCAGTACCTC. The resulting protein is CASSVTSGVGIQYL.